The 11 T cell receptor beta chains below come from one sample, sequenced in a study of identical twins. TCRdb ran MiXCR on the 5' RACE reads and lists one entry per CDR3 protein. This table holds 450,000 or so distinct CDR3 sequences, about 24% found once. The same specimen was also included in a second study, on T cells expressing NK-cell markers.

Sequenced sample: CD4+ T cells sorted from blood. These receptors were taken from a woman aged 18-29 years in good health.

This clonotype was recorded once. This chain uses TRBV19 with TRBJ2-5, with 15 bases fitting TRBD2. Trimming took 4 bases from V and 4 from J; bases not matched to a gene: 1. Germline values: CDR1 LNHDA, CDR2 SQIVND (reference sequence). This CDR3 comprises 15 residues. The CDR3 region is CASSTGLAGGETQYF. The CDR3, as DNA: TGTGCCAGTAGTACGGGACTAGCGGGAGGAGAGACCCAGTACTTC.

The chain couples TRBV12-3 or TRBV12-4 to TRBJ1-5, with D possibly being TRBD1 (5 bases). The CDR3 length is 14 residues. V lost 2 bases and J lost 3, with 8 bases in between. CDR3 protein: CASSLQGINQPQHF. CDR3 DNA sequence: TGTGCCAGCAGTTTACAGGGTATCAATCAGCCCCAGCATTTT.

V gene TRBV5-1 combines with J gene TRBJ2-1, with 10 bases fitting TRBD2. There are 14 residues in the CDR3. The ends lost 0 bases at V and 8 bases at J; junction bases unmatched: 2. Germline CDR1 SGHRS, CDR2 YFSETQ. The CDR3 reads CASSLASGSYEQFF. CDR3 DNA: TGCGCCAGCAGCTTGGCTAGCGGGAGTTATGAGCAGTTCTTC.

This clonotype was recorded a few times. This rearrangement joins TRBV10-3 to TRBJ2-1; TRBD2 matches 9 bases. V was pared by 6 bases and J by 1 base, with 19 bases of the junction left unmatched. This CDR3 contains 20 residues. Germline CDR1 reads ENHRY; CDR2 reads SYGVKD. CDR3 in amino acids: CAIRTSSGAIPERSYNEQFF. The CDR3, as DNA: TGTGCCATCAGAACATCTAGCGGGGCCATCCCCGAGAGATCCTACAATGAGCAGTTCTTC.

The V gene is TRBV18, the J gene TRBJ2-3, with 12 positions matching TRBD2. V was pared by 1 base and J by 5 bases, with 7 bases of the junction left unmatched. From germline, CDR1 is KGHSH and CDR2 LQKENI. CDR3 length equals 17 residues. DNA for the CDR3: TGTGCCAGCTCACCACTCCGACTAGCGGGAGACGGAGATACGCAGTATTTT. Amino acids: CASSPLRLAGDGDTQYF.

The V gene is TRBV6-2 or TRBV6-3, the J gene TRBJ2-3; 10 bases map to TRBD2. The CDR3 runs to 20 residues. Germline V CDR1 and CDR2: MNHEY, SVGEGT. V lost 4 bases to trimming and J lost 2 bases; unmatched junction nucleotides: 18. CDR3 sequence reads: CASSFSYQLSGGDPTDTQYF. The DNA for the CDR3 is TGTGCCAGCAGTTTCAGCTACCAATTGAGCGGGGGGGACCCCACAGATACGCAGTATTTT.

A few counts support this clonotype. V is TRBV12-3 or TRBV12-4 and J is TRBJ2-4, with a possible D match to TRBD2 (6 bases). The CDR3 has 13 residues. Trimming cost V 7 bases and J 5 bases, with 12 bases left between them. The CDR3 DNA is TGTGCCAGCACTAGACTAGTTGAAAACATTCAGTACTTC. Residues: CASTRLVENIQYF.

There are many counts of this clonotype. This chain links TRBV2 with TRBJ2-2; D is perhaps TRBD2 (7 bases). The CDR3 contains 15 residues. Germline V gene sequence: CDR1 SNHLY, CDR2 FYNNEI. Trimming pared 5 bases from V and 5 bases from J, leaving 15 bases between. CDR3 in DNA: TGTGCCAGCAGTCGCGGGGGCCTTGGGACCGGGGAGCTGTTTTTT. Translation gives CASSRGGLGTGELFF.

This clonotype has just a few counts. J is TRBJ2-1 and V is TRBV11-2; D is ambiguous. This CDR3 spans 16 amino acids. V lost 0 bases and J 0 bases, leaving 9 bases between the germline ends. Germline V gene lookup returns CDR1 SGHAT and CDR2 FQNNGV. DNA for the CDR3: TGTGCCAGCAGCTTAGATGGACGGTCCTCCTACAATGAGCAGTTCTTC. As protein: CASSLDGRSSYNEQFF.

A few counts support this clonotype. This rearrangement joins TRBV5-1 to TRBJ2-5, with D perhaps TRBD1 or TRBD2 (5 bases each). Germline V gives CDR1 SGHRS, CDR2 YFSETQ. This CDR3 is 14 amino acids long. V was shortened by 4 bases and J by 1 base, with 11 bases between the two germline ends. This CDR3 reads CASSLRDPQETQYF. In DNA form, the CDR3 reads TGCGCCAGCAGCCTACGGGACCCCCAAGAGACCCAGTACTTC.

The genes are TRBV20-1 and TRBJ2-3; 7 bases map to TRBD2. The length of the CDR3 is 16 residues. In germline, CDR1 is DFQATT, CDR2 SNEGSKA (reference sequence). V shed 0 bases and J 5 bases; nucleotides not matched to a gene: 11. The CDR3 here is CSARDASGAVRDTQYF. DNA of the CDR3: TGCAGTGCTAGAGATGCTAGCGGAGCCGTCAGAGATACGCAGTATTTT.